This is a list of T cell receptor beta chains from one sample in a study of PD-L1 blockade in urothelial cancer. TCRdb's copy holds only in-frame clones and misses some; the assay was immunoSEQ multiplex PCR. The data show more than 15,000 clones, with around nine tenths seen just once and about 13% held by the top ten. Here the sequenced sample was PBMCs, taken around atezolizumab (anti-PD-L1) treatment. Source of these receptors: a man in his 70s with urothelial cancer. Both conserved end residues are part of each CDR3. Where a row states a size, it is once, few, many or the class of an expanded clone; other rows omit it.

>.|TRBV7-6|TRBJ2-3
CASSLASAGVDTQYF
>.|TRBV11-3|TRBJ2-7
CASSPAGQGNEQYF
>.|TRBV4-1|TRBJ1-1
CASSQGDRVGTEAFF
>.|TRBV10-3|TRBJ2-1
CAISESTGLAGSNEQFF
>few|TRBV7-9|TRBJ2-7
CASSRQGNSYEQYF
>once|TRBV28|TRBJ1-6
CASSSGQSSYNSPLHF
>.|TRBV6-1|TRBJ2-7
CASSRQGDEQYF
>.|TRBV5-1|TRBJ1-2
CASSPDRAGGYTF
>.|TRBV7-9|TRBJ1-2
CASSYGQGAFYGYTF
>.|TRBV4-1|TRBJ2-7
CASSQDTGGDYEQYF
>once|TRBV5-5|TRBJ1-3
CASSHEAGERSRGLGNTIYF
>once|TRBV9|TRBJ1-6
CASSVEAGTSGRSPLHF
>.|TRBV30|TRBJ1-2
CAWGKDRLNYGYTF
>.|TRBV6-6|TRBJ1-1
CASSYPTGIGNTEAFF
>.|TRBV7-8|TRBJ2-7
CASSPTRGYEQYF
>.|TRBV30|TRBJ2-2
CAWSTVSGELFF
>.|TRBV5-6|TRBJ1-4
CASSSIPGQAQEKLFF
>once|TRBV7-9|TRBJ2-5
CASSLGQETQYF
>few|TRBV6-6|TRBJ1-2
CASSRDSVNYGYTF
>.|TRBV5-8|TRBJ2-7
CATARQASYEQYF
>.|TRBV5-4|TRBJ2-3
CASSAGSDTQYF
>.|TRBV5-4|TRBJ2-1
CASSLGYGDYNEQFF
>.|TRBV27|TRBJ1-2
CASSLYDSYGYTF
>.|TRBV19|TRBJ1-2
CASSHLNRGRFGYTF
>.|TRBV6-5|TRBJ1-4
CASSYSRDRPRKLFF
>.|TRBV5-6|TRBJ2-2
CASSLVSGPSNTGELFF
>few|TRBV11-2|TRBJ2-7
CASSPLPGDRGYEQYF
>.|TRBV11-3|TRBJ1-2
CASRFTGGAGYTF
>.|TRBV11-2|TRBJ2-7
CASSLALAGGASYEQYF
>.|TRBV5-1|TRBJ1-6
CASSLPRQGSPLHF
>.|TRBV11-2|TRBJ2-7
CASSGDSLGSYEQYF
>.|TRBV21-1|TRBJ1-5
CASSKANLFGVCQPQHF
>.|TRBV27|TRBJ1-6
CASSLRGPNYNSPLHF
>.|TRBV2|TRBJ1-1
CASLSDTEAFF
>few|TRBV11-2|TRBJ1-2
CASNSGRGGYTF
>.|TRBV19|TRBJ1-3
CATHRAPGNTIYF
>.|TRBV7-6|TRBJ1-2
CASSLWEGANYGYTF
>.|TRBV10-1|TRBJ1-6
CASGEAVGSPLHF
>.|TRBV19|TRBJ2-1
CASSIASTSHEQFF
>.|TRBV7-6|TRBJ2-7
CASSAALGTHSYEQYF
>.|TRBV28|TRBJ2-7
CASRNVQGRNEQYF
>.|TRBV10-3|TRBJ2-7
CAISESSSGLASPEQYF
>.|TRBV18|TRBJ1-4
CASSPRGRLNEKLFF
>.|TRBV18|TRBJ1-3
CASSPKQSSGNTIYF
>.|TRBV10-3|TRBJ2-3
CAIGDRGTDTQYF
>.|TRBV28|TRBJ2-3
CASSLPGAGDTQYF
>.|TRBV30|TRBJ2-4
CAWGLRRGLQYF
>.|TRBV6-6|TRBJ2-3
CASRLAGATDTQYF
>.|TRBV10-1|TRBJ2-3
CASSPGTADTQYF
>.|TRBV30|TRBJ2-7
CAWSVGGSSYEQYF
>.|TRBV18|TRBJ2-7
CASSPGQGWYEQYF